The 18 T cell receptor beta chains below were found in one sample sequenced in a study of cytomegalovirus exposure and HLA in healthy donors. A multiplex PCR was run with 60 Vbeta primers and 13 Jbeta primers. Only in-frame clones appear in the TCRdb table, and some are missing; sequencing was by immunoSEQ multiplex PCR. The data show about 70,000 clones, 75% to 90% seen once. What was sequenced was PBMCs. Receptors were obtained from a woman under 40 in good health and CMV-seronegative.

The V call is TRBV20-1, the J call TRBJ2-5; possibly TRBD2 for D (6 bases). Germline V lookup: CDR1 DFQATT, CDR2 SNEGSKA (reference sequence). The CDR3 loop spans 11 amino acids. Trimming cost V 8 bases and J 4 bases, with 11 bases left between them. The CDR3 reads CSYQRAETQYF. The DNA for the CDR3 is TGCAGTTATCAGCGGGCAGAGACCCAGTACTTC.

This clone has only one observation. Here the CDR3 DNA reads TGTGCCAGCAGCACACAGACAGGGGGGTGGAATGAGCAGTTCTTC. Residues: CASSTQTGGWNEQFF. The rearrangement joins TRBV9 to TRBJ2-1, with 9 positions matching TRBD1. The CDR3 has 15 residues. The ends lost 4 bases at V and 7 bases at J; junction bases unmatched: 9. CDR1 and CDR2 from the germline V gene are SGDLS and YYNGEE.

The chain employs TRBV11-2 and TRBJ2-2; 9 bases fit TRBD1. After removal of 5 bases from V and 6 bases from J, the junction contained 13 bases not matched to a gene. The germline CDR1 and CDR2 sequences are SGHAT and FQNNGV. This CDR3 region has 17 residues. The CDR3, as DNA: TGTGCCAGCAGCGGCTCCGTTGCCGGGACAGGGCCCGGGGAGCTGTTTTTT. Its translation is CASSGSVAGTGPGELFF.

The chain couples TRBV5-6 to TRBJ2-2; possibly TRBD2 for D (6 bases). This CDR3 is 17 amino acids long. V was trimmed by 2 bases and J by 1 base, leaving 15 bases between them. Germline V CDR1 and CDR2: SGHDT, YYEEEE. The CDR3 nucleotides are TGTGCCAGCAGCTTAAGGGCGGGGCAGGGGAACACCGGGGAGCTGTTTTTT. Its protein is CASSLRAGQGNTGELFF.

Regarding this clone: This CDR3 is also generated by other DNA sequences in the sample. This chain connects TRBV27 to TRBJ1-5; D remains ambiguous. CDR1 and CDR2 (germline): MNHEY, SMNVEV (reference sequence). CDR3 size: 14 residues. V shed 2 bases and J shed 0 bases, with 5 bases lying between them. This CDR3 is CASSLTGSNQPQHF. In DNA, the CDR3 is TGTGCCAGCAGTTTAACGGGTAGCAATCAGCCCCAGCATTTT.

CDR3 in DNA: TGTGCCAGCAGCAAACCAGGTAGTGGCTTGACTGAAGCTTTCTTT. Protein sequence: CASSKPGSGLTEAFF. This chain uses TRBV7-9 with TRBJ1-1; D unclear. CDR1 and CDR2 from the germline V gene are SEHNR and FQNEAQ (reference sequence). This CDR3 has 15 residues. V was clipped by 5 bases and J by 5 bases, with 18 bases between them.

The V and J genes are TRBV5-1 and TRBJ2-1; 15 positions match TRBD2. The germline V gene has CDR1 SGHRS and CDR2 YFSETQ. This CDR3 contains 16 residues. J gave up 6 bases and V 4 bases, and 5 bases lay outside the gene matches. CDR3 bases: TGCGCCAGCAGCCCTAGGACTAGCGGGGGGGGCAATGAGCAGTTCTTC. This translates into CASSPRTSGGGNEQFF.

The chain employs TRBV27 and TRBJ2-7, with TRBD2 identical over 11 bases. Germline CDR1 MNHEY, CDR2 SMNVEV (reference sequence). The CDR3 covers 16 residues. V shed 0 bases and J 4 bases; nucleotides not matched to a gene: 5. The CDR3 bases are TGTGCCAGCAGTTTATCGCGACTAGCGGGATTTTACGAGCAGTACTTC. It is translated as CASSLSRLAGFYEQYF.

V is TRBV7-2 and J is TRBJ2-7, with 7 bases fitting TRBD2. V was pared by 1 base and J by 3 bases, with 6 bases of the junction left unmatched. This CDR3 contains 15 residues. Germline CDR1 SGHTA, CDR2 FQGNSA. CDR3 sequence (DNA): TGTGCCAGCAGCTTAGAGACTAGCAGGTACTACGAGCAGTACTTC. This sequence encodes CASSLETSRYYEQYF.

This clone was seen only a few times. The J gene is TRBJ2-1, the V gene TRBV7-3; tentatively, D is TRBD1 (6 bases). Germline loops: CDR1 SGHTA, CDR2 FQGTGA. The CDR3 runs 15 residues. V was clipped by 2 bases and J by 6 bases, with 14 bases between them. The DNA for the CDR3 is TGTGCCAGCAGCTTAGGGATCCAGGGGTCCAATGAGCAGTTCTTC. Translating it yields CASSLGIQGSNEQFF.

The V call is TRBV28, the J call TRBJ2-7, with D tentatively TRBD2 (6 bases). The CDR3 contains 15 residues. Trimming cost V 3 bases and J 2 bases, with 14 bases left between them. CDR1 is MDHEN and CDR2 is SYDVKM in the germline V gene. This CDR3 is CASSFWRGATYEQYF. For the CDR3, the DNA is TGTGCCAGCAGTTTCTGGCGCGGGGCTACCTACGAGCAGTACTTC.

The J gene is TRBJ1-1, the V gene TRBV9; 10 positions match TRBD1. The V gene's germline CDR1 is SGDLS and CDR2 YYNGEE. V lost 4 bases and J lost 1; bases outside the gene matches: 4. The CDR3 loop spans 15 amino acids. The CDR3 region has the DNA TGTGCCAGCAGCCCTCGGACAGGGGGGAACACTGAAGCTTTCTTT. Amino acids: CASSPRTGGNTEAFF.

The CDR3 loop is CASSQGQGGEKLFF. The CDR3 region has the DNA TGTGCCAGCAGCCAGGGACAGGGGGGTGAAAAACTGTTTTTT. The V gene is TRBV7-9, the J gene TRBJ1-4; 11 nucleotides align to TRBD1. Germline CDR1 and CDR2: SEHNR and FQNEAQ (reference sequence). V was pared by 5 bases and J by 7 bases, with 3 bases of the junction left unmatched. The CDR3 consists of 14 residues.

The rearrangement uses TRBV7-9 and TRBJ1-2; D is unresolved. CDR1 and CDR2 (germline): SEHNR, FQNEAQ (reference sequence). Trimming left V 4 bases short and J 8 bases short, with 17 bases between. The CDR3 loop spans 14 amino acids. CDR3 region: CASSSGVGETGYTF. DNA of the CDR3: TGTGCCAGCAGCTCCGGGGTCGGGGAAACGGGCTACACCTTC.

The gene calls are TRBV9 and TRBJ2-3; a weak D match, TRBD1 (7 bases). Trimming took off 5 bases at V and 3 bases at J, with 19 bases between the two ends. The CDR3 has 16 amino acids. The germline CDR1 and CDR2 sequences are SGDLS and YYNGEE. The CDR3 is CASRPRGAGGTDTQYF. CDR3 nucleotide sequence: TGTGCCAGCAGACCTAGGGGAGCAGGGGGGACAGATACGCAGTATTTT.

The genes are TRBV28 and TRBJ1-3; 8 bases are a match to TRBD1. Germline V gene data show CDR1 as MDHEN and CDR2 as SYDVKM. The trim removed 7 bases at V and 1 base at J, leaving 15 bases unmatched. The CDR3 is 18 amino acids. The CDR3: CASTVGRGQVISGNTIYF. CDR3 in DNA: TGTGCCAGCACCGTTGGTCGGGGACAGGTGATTTCTGGAAACACCATATATTTT. Drawing the rest from reference TRBV28 and TRBJ1-3, the complete variable domain is DVKVTQSSRYLVKRTGEKVFLECVQDMDHENMFWYRQDPGLGLRLIYFSYDVKMKEKGDIPEGYSVSREKKERFSLILESASTNQTSMYLCASTVGRGQVISGNTIYFGEGSWLTVV.

This chain uses TRBV28 with TRBJ1-1, with 9 bases identical to TRBD1. The trim removed 0 bases at V and 0 bases at J, leaving 5 bases unmatched. CDR1 and CDR2 (germline): MDHEN, SYDVKM. This CDR3 is 17 amino acids long. The CDR3 loop reads CASSLWDGTGLNTEAFF. The CDR3 nucleotides are TGTGCCAGCAGTTTATGGGACGGGACAGGGTTGAACACTGAAGCTTTCTTT.

The chain combines TRBV19 with TRBJ2-7; 11 bases agree with TRBD2. CDR3 length equals 15 residues. V lost 4 bases, J lost 4 bases, and 6 bases stayed unmatched. CDR1 LNHDA and CDR2 SQIVND come from the germline V gene (reference sequence). The CDR3 DNA follows: TGTGCCAGTAGTACAGTAGCGGGAGGGCCTTACGAGCAGTACTTC. It translates to CASSTVAGGPYEQYF.